This TCR beta chain was identified during a study of preoperative IRX-2 immunotherapy in early breast cancer. Clones were sequenced by immunoSEQ multiplex PCR, and TCRdb holds only the in-frame ones, with some missing. The sample has around 95,000 clones, roughly 85% seen once. CDR1 MDHEN and CDR2 SYDVKM come from the germline V gene. This CDR3 comprises 15 residues. Trimming stripped 1 base from V and 8 bases from J, with 17 bases between. Treatment here: preoperative locoregional IRX-2 cytokine immunotherapy. Preoperative locoregional IRX-2 cytokine immunotherapy was tested in the phase Ib source study.

The chain employs TRBV28 and TRBJ1-2, with a possible D match to TRBD1 (5 bases). The sample was tumor tissue, taken after IRX-2 immunotherapy. The source of this sequence is a human donor with breast cancer. The CDR3 here is CASSLLGASTMGYTF. Written as DNA, the CDR3 is TGTGCCAGCAGTTTATTAGGGGCCAGCACTATGGGCTACACCTTC.